This entry is about one T cell receptor (beta chain). Its antigen is currently unknown. This entry comes from a study of T-cell reconstitution after alpha-beta-depleted transplantation in children. Study-level findings and limits: Several hundred expanded graft clones reportedly supplied alpha-beta T cells about two months after transplant. For some patients, TCRbeta diversity was high at day 60 because of recipient T cells and thymic progenitors that survived.

Preparation of the TCRbeta library involved a method that used unique molecular identifiers. One entry per CDR3 protein results from TCRdb running MiXCR on the PCR reads. The top ten clones hold about a tenth of a sample with 250,000 to 400,000 distinct CDR3 sequences, 20% to 30% of them seen once. The CDR3 covers 13 residues. Deletions cut 6 bases from V and 1 base from J, with 8 bases between. The specimen comprised PBMCs, mostly from graft donor cells, sampled 180 days after TCRalphabeta/CD19-depleted stem cell transplant. This receptor was obtained from a male patient younger than 18 who had a stem cell transplant for acute lymphoblastic leukemia, so the T cells may come from the graft donor. The chain joins TRBV12-3 or TRBV12-4 to TRBJ2-3; maybe TRBD2 (6 bases). CDR3 region: CASRSSGTDTQYF. The CDR3 DNA reads as TGTGCCAGCAGGTCTAGCGGCACAGATACGCAGTATTTT.